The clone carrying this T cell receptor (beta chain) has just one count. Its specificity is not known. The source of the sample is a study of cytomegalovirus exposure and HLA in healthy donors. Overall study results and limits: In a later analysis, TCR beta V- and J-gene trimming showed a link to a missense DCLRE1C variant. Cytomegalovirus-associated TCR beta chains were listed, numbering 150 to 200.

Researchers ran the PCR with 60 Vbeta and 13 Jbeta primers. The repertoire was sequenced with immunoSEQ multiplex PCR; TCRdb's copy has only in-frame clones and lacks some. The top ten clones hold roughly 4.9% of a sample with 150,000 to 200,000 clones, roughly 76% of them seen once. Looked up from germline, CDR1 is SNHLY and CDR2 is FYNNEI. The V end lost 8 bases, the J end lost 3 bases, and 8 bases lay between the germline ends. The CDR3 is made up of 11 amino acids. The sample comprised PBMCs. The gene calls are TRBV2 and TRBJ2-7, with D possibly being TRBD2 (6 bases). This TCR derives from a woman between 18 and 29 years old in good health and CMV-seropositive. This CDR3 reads CASSTSYEQYF. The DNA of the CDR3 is TGTGCCAGCTCGACTAGCTACGAGCAGTACTTC.